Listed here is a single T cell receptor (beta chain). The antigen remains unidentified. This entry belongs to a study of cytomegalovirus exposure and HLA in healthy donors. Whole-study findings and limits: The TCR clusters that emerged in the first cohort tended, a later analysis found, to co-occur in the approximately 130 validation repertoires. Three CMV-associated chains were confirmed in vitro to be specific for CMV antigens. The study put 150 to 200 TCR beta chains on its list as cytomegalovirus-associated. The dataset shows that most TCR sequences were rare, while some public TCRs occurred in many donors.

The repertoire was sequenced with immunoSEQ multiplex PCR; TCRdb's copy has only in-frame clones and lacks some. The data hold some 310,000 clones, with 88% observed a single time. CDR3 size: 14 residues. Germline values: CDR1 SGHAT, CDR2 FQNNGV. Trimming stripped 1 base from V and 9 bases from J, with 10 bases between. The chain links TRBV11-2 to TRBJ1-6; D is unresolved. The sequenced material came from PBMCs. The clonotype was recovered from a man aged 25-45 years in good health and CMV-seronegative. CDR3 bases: TGTGCCAGCAGCTTAGTGGCAGGCGTTTCACCCCTCCACTTT. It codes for CASSLVAGVSPLHF.